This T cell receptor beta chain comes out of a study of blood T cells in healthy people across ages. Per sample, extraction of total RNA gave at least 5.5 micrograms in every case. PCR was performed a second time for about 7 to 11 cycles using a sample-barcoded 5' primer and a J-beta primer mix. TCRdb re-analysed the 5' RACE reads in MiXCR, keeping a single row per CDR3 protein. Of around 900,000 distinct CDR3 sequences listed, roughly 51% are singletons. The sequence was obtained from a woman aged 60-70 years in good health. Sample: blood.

The CDR3 DNA reads as TGTGCCACCAGTGATGCTAGGACGTCCTCCTACGAGCAGTACTTC. The encoded protein is CATSDARTSSYEQYF. The chain carries TRBV24-1 and TRBJ2-4, with D hard to call. The closer fit of TRBJ2-7 to the DNA end suggests the J call may be wrong. The CDR3 consists of 15 residues. CDR1 and CDR2 from the germline V gene are KGHDR and SFDVKD.